This T cell receptor (beta chain) was observed in a study of CD8+ T cells in alopecia areata. Overall study context: Grafts of skin from C3H/HeJ donors aged about 6-13 months with spontaneous alopecia went to female C3H/HeJ mice aged about 7-10 weeks.

Markers including CD4, CD8alpha, NKG2D and NKG2ACE guided sorting of pooled cutaneous lymph node cells. Findings of the study overall: Patients showed less clear TCR sequence sharing than mice, possibly partly because of HLA diversity. It was lesional scalp, especially alopecia totalis/universalis, that showed higher clonality than normal scalp.

Of note for this clone: The antigen remains undetermined. Genes here carry mouse names. The observed sequence ends 4 residues before the CDR3 terminus, with the missing tail filled in from the germline J gene.

V was pared by 4 bases and J by 0 bases, with 9 bases between. The CDR3 consists of 14 residues. Germline V gene lookup returns CDR1 FNHDT and CDR2 SITEND (reference sequence). RNA was extracted and reverse transcribed into cDNA as the sequencing template. Profiled with immunoSEQ multiplex PCR; TCRdb holds only in-frame clones, not every one. The record shows about 19,000 clones for this sample, with no singletons present. The receptor comes from a C3H/HeJ mouse with alopecia areata. The MHC haplotype recorded for the strain is H2-k. The V and J genes are TRBV19 and TRBJ2-3; D remains ambiguous. The sample comprised CD8+ T cells sorted from a lymph node. The CDR3: CASSQTHSAETLYF. The CDR3 bases that were read are TGTGCCAGCAGTCAGACACATAGTGCAGAA.